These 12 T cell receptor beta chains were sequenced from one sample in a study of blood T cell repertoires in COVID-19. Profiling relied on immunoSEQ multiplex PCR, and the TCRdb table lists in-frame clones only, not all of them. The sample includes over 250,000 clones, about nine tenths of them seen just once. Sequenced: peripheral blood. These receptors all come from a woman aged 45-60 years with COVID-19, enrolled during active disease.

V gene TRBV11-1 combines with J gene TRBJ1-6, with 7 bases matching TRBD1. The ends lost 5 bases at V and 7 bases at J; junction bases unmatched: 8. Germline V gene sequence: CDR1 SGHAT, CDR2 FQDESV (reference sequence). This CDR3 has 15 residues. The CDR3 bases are TGTGCCAGCAGCGCCTGGGACAGAGAAAATTCACCCCTCCACTTT. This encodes CASSAWDRENSPLHF.

The CDR3 region has the DNA TGCAGTGCTAGTTATGGACACCATAGCAATCAGCCCCAGCATTTT. Amino acids: CSASYGHHSNQPQHF. The chain uses TRBV20-1 and TRBJ1-5; D may be TRBD1 (5 bases). The CDR3 contains 15 residues. Trimming shortened V by 3 bases and J by 0 bases, and 12 bases separated the two germline ends. Germline assignment: CDR1 DFQATT and CDR2 SNEGSKA (reference sequence).

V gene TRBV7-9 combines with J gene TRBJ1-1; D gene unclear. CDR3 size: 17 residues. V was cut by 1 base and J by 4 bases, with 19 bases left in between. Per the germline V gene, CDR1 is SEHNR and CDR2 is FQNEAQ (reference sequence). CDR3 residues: CASSLVVGTRLATEAFF. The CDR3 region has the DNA TGTGCCAGCAGCTTAGTGGTGGGCACTAGATTGGCCACTGAAGCTTTCTTT.

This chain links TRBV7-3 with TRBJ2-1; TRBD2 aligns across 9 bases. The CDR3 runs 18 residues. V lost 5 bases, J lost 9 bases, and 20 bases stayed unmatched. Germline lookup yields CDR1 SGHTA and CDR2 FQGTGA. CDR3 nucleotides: TGTGCCAGCAGCCCCAGAGGTAGTAGCGGGAGTGTTGCGAGTGAGCAGTTCTTC. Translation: CASSPRGSSGSVASEQFF.

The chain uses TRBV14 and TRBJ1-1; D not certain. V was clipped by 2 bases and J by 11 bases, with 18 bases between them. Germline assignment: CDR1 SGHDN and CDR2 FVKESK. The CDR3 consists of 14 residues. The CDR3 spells CASSQLGGSGRAFF. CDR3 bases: TGTGCCAGCAGCCAACTTGGAGGAAGCGGACGGGCTTTCTTT.

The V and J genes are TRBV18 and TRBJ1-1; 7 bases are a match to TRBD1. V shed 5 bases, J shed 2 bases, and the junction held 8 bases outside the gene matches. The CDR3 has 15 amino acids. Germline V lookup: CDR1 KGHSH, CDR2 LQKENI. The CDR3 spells CASSIAGQTNTEAFF. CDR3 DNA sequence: TGTGCCAGCTCAATCGCGGGACAGACTAACACTGAAGCTTTCTTT.

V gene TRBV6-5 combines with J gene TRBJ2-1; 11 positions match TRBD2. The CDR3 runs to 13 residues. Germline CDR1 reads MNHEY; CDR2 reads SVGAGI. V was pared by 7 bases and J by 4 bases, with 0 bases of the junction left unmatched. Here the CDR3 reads CASTSGGYNEQFF. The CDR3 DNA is TGTGCCAGCACTAGCGGGGGGTACAATGAGCAGTTCTTC.

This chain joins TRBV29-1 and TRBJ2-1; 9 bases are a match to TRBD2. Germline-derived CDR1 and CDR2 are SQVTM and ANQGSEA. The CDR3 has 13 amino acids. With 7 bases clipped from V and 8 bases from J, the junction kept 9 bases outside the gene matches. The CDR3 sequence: CSGRREGSYEQFF. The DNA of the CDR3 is TGCAGCGGGAGGCGGGAGGGCTCCTATGAGCAGTTCTTC.

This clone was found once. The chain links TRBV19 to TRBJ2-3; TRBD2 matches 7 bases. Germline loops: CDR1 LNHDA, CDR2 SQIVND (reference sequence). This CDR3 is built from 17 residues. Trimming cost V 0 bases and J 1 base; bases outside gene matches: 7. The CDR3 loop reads CASSIDRPSGGTDTQYF. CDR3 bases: TGTGCCAGTAGTATAGATCGGCCCAGCGGGGGCACAGATACGCAGTATTTT.

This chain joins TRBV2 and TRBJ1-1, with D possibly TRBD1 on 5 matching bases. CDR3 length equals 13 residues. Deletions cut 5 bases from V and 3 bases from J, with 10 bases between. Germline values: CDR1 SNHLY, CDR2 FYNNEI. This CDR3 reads CASSTGEYTEAFF. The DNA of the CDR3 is TGTGCCAGCAGTACGGGGGAGTACACTGAAGCTTTCTTT.

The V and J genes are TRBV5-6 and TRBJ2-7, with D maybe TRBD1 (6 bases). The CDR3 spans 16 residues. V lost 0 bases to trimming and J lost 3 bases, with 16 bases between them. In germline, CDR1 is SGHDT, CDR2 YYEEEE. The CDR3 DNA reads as TGTGCCAGCAGCTTGGTTACGGCAGGGGTGGGCTACGAGCAGTACTTC. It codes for CASSLVTAGVGYEQYF.

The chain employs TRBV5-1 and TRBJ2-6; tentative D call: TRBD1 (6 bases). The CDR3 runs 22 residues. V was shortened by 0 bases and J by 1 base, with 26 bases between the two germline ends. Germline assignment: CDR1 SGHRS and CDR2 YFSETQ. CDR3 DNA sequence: TGCGCCAGCAGCTTGGTTCCCGTTCTTCCAGGGGTTCATCTTTCTGGGGCCAACGTCCTGACTTTC. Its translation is CASSLVPVLPGVHLSGANVLTF.